Below are 27 T cell receptor beta chains sequenced from a single sample in a study of blood T cell repertoires in COVID-19. Repertoires were generated with immunoSEQ multiplex PCR, while TCRdb's copy carries only in-frame clones and drops some. The sample has 150,000 to 200,000 clones; 70% to 80% are singletons. The material sequenced was PBMCs or T cells enriched from blood (not recorded which). These TCRs come from a man in his 60s who had been exposed to COVID-19.

The chain has TRBV27 and TRBJ2-1; 10 bases match TRBD2. In germline, CDR1 is MNHEY, CDR2 SMNVEV (reference sequence). This CDR3 has 14 residues. The V segment lost 3 bases and the J segment 6 bases; nucleotides outside the gene matches: 2. The CDR3 DNA follows: TGTGCCAGCAGTTTCCCTAGCGGGAGCAATGAGCAGTTCTTC. Its protein product is CASSFPSGSNEQFF.

Concerning this clone itself: The junction differs from germline at one of its ends, possibly a read error. This chain uses TRBV24-1 with TRBJ2-1, with TRBD2 matching 11 bases. CDR1 and CDR2 from the germline V gene are KGHDR and SFDVKD. The CDR3 contains 17 residues. The CDR3 nucleotides read TGTGCCACCAGTGAATCTAGCGGGAGGCCCTCCAACAATGAGCAGTTCTTC. It codes for CATSESSGRPSNNEQFF.

The chain links TRBV24-1 to TRBJ1-2; D is possibly TRBD1 (5 bases). Deletions cut 4 bases from V and 0 bases from J, with 14 bases between. Per the germline V gene, CDR1 is KGHDR and CDR2 is SFDVKD. This CDR3 has 16 residues. The CDR3 spells CATSEAKGDPNYGYTF. The CDR3 region has the DNA TGTGCCACCAGTGAGGCGAAAGGGGATCCTAACTATGGCTACACCTTC.

About this clone itself: Other DNA sequences of this sample code for an identical CDR3. The chain carries TRBV5-4 and TRBJ1-1; 10 bases fit TRBD1. With 4 bases clipped from V and 1 base from J, the junction kept 1 base outside the gene matches. The CDR3 length is 14 residues. Germline CDR1 is SGHNT and CDR2 is YYREEE (reference sequence). In nucleotides, the CDR3 is TGTGCCAGCAGCCGGGACAGGGGGAACACTGAAGCTTTCTTT. This translates into CASSRDRGNTEAFF. Full variable domain (missing parts from reference TRBV5-4 and TRBJ1-1): ETGVTQSPTHLIKTRGQQVTLRCSSQSGHNTVSWYQQALGQGPQFIFQYYREEENGRGNFPPRFSGLQFPNYSSELNVNALELDDSALYLCASSRDRGNTEAFFGQGTRLTVV.

The sample holds a few counts of this clone. This chain joins TRBV7-9 and TRBJ1-3; tentatively, D is TRBD1 (5 bases). V was cut by 5 bases and J by 3 bases, with 20 bases left in between. CDR3 size: 17 residues. Germline V gene data show CDR1 as SEHNR and CDR2 as FQNEAQ (reference sequence). The CDR3: CASSPLTVLNYGNTIYF. In nucleotides, the CDR3 is TGTGCCAGCAGCCCGTTGACAGTACTAAATTATGGAAACACCATATATTTT.

This clone was counted a few times. The J gene is TRBJ2-2, the V gene TRBV5-1, with 10 bases lining up with TRBD2. From germline, CDR1 is SGHRS and CDR2 YFSETQ. V trimming: 2 bases; J trimming: 3 bases; junction bases outside the gene matches: 4. CDR3 length: 16 amino acids. The CDR3 DNA is TGCGCCAGCAGCTTACTAGCGGGAAAGGACACCGGGGAGCTGTTTTTT. This translates into CASSLLAGKDTGELFF.

The rearrangement joins TRBV10-3 to TRBJ1-1; 9 bases line up with TRBD1. V lost 7 bases and J lost 4; bases outside the gene matches: 7. This CDR3 comprises 14 residues. Germline V gene lookup returns CDR1 ENHRY and CDR2 SYGVKD. DNA for the CDR3: TGTGCCATCACCGAGACAGGGGGTTTCACTGAAGCTTTCTTT. Protein product: CAITETGGFTEAFF.

This chain links TRBV24-1 with TRBJ2-4, with D perhaps TRBD1 (6 bases). The CDR3 extends over 17 amino acids. CDR1 is KGHDR and CDR2 is SFDVKD in the germline V gene. The V end was cut by 3 bases, the J end by 0 bases, with 14 bases between. Here the CDR3 DNA reads TGTGCCACCAGTGATCGCGGACAGCCCTTAGCCAAAAACATTCAGTACTTC. Its protein is CATSDRGQPLAKNIQYF.

This clone was found a few times. The V and J genes are TRBV6-1 and TRBJ1-6; 9 bases line up with TRBD1. In germline, CDR1 is MNHNS, CDR2 SASEGT. There are 14 residues in the CDR3. V shed 6 bases and J 12 bases; nucleotides not matched to a gene: 9. CDR3 bases: TGTGCCAGCAGCTACCAGACAGGGGGATTACCCCTCCACTTT. Its protein is CASSYQTGGLPLHF.

This clone showed up just once. The CDR3 is CASSEGSGFRGYTF. In DNA, the CDR3 is TGTGCCAGCAGTGAAGGATCAGGGTTCCGAGGCTACACCTTC. The chain joins TRBV6-1 to TRBJ1-2, with D tentatively TRBD1 (5 bases). V shed 1 base and J shed 8 bases, with 14 bases lying between them. Germline V gene sequence: CDR1 MNHNS, CDR2 SASEGT. The CDR3 is 14 residues long.

The chain joins TRBV15 to TRBJ2-5, with TRBD2 identical over 10 bases. V lost 3 bases and J lost 4; bases outside the gene matches: 5. The CDR3 length is 15 residues. Germline V gene data show CDR1 as LNHNV and CDR2 as YYDKDF (reference sequence). The chain's CDR3 is CATSRVAGGVETQYF. The CDR3 DNA sequence: TGTGCCACCAGCAGGGTAGCGGGAGGTGTAGAGACCCAGTACTTC.

The chain carries TRBV6-4 and TRBJ2-1, with D perhaps matching TRBD2 (5 bases). V was clipped by 0 bases and J by 3 bases, with 9 bases between them. From germline, CDR1 is MRHNA and CDR2 SNTAGT. The CDR3 is 15 residues long. The CDR3 protein is CASSDSERDYNEQFF. The CDR3 DNA reads as TGTGCCAGCAGTGACTCAGAACGGGACTACAATGAGCAGTTCTTC.

The V gene is TRBV5-1, the J gene TRBJ2-5; 10 bases are a match to TRBD2. J gave up 2 bases and V 0 bases, and 4 bases lay outside the gene matches. The CDR3 is 16 amino acids. Germline V gives CDR1 SGHRS, CDR2 YFSETQ. The CDR3 region has the DNA TGCGCCAGCAGCTTGGGAGGGACTAGCGTACAAGAGACCCAGTACTTC. Translating it yields CASSLGGTSVQETQYF.

The rearrangement uses TRBV7-2 and TRBJ2-3; TRBD2 aligns across 11 bases. CDR1 and CDR2 (germline): SGHTA, FQGNSA. The CDR3 spans 19 residues. V was pared by 2 bases and J by 2 bases, with 12 bases of the junction left unmatched. The CDR3 DNA is TGTGCCAGCAGCTTACGAGGGGGGGGGACTAGCGGATACACAGATACGCAGTATTTT. It yields the protein CASSLRGGGTSGYTDTQYF.

This sequence joins TRBV6-5 and TRBJ2-1, with TRBD2 matching over 15 bases. The CDR3 sequence is 16 residues long. The ends lost 2 bases at V and 9 bases at J; junction bases unmatched: 5. From germline, CDR1 is MNHEY and CDR2 SVGAGI. CDR3 sequence (DNA): TGTGCCAGCAGTTACCCGGGGGGACTAGCGGGAGGTGAGCAGTTCTTC. Its protein is CASSYPGGLAGGEQFF.

A few counts support this clone. This sequence joins TRBV19 and TRBJ2-7; D is possibly TRBD1 (5 bases). Trimming stripped 3 bases from V and 2 bases from J, with 11 bases between. CDR3 size: 14 residues. Germline lookup yields CDR1 LNHDA and CDR2 SQIVND (reference sequence). The CDR3 sequence: CASSISSGPYEQYF. In DNA, the CDR3 is TGTGCCAGTAGTATCAGTTCAGGGCCCTACGAGCAGTACTTC.

The chain uses TRBV18 and TRBJ2-7; 8 nucleotides agree with TRBD1. The V gene end was trimmed by 3 bases and the J gene end by 6 bases; junction bases not matched to a gene: 7. The CDR3 loop spans 14 amino acids. Looked up from germline, CDR1 is KGHSH and CDR2 is LQKENI. The CDR3 sequence: CASSPAGTGGEQYF. The CDR3 DNA sequence: TGTGCCAGCTCACCGGCCGGGACAGGAGGCGAGCAGTACTTC.

The chain's CDR3 is CAISQDRGDTGELFF. DNA for the CDR3: TGTGCCATCAGCCAGGACAGGGGGGACACCGGGGAGCTGTTTTTT. The chain links TRBV10-3 to TRBJ2-2; the match to TRBD1 covers 10 bases. This CDR3 contains 15 residues. Germline CDR1 ENHRY, CDR2 SYGVKD. V dropped 6 bases and J dropped 3; count of bases not matched to a gene: 4.

Written as DNA, the CDR3 is TGTGCCAGCAGCTTATTTCGGTCGGGGACTGAAGCTTTCTTT. Translated, it gives CASSLFRSGTEAFF. The chain employs TRBV7-9 and TRBJ1-1; D is uncertain. V was clipped by 2 bases and J by 5 bases, with 12 bases between them. CDR1 and CDR2 (germline): SEHNR, FQNEAQ (reference sequence). This CDR3 is 14 amino acids long.

V gene TRBV19 combines with J gene TRBJ1-2, with no clear D. CDR1 and CDR2 (germline): LNHDA, SQIVND (reference sequence). V was pared by 7 bases and J by 1 base, with 10 bases between. The CDR3 totals 13 residues. CDR3 region: CASTTRVNYGYTF. As DNA, the CDR3 is TGTGCCAGTACTACGAGGGTTAACTATGGCTACACCTTC.

This sequence joins TRBV7-6 and TRBJ1-6, with D possibly being TRBD1 (5 bases). Trimming shortened V by 9 bases and J by 7 bases, and 13 bases separated the two germline ends. Looked up from germline, CDR1 is SGHVS and CDR2 is FNYEAQ. The CDR3 consists of 13 residues. The DNA of the CDR3 is TGTGCCAGTTCACGGGGGGGGAATTCACCCCTCCACTTT. This gives the protein CASSRGGNSPLHF.

This clone was observed a handful of times. The rearrangement links TRBV4-3 to TRBJ1-1; tentative D call: TRBD1 (5 bases). Trimming removed 3 bases from V and 1 base from J, with 9 bases in between. The CDR3 covers 14 residues. In germline, CDR1 is LGHNA, CDR2 YSLEER. The chain's CDR3 is CASSQVGGNTEAFF. The CDR3 bases are TGCGCCAGCAGCCAGGTCGGGGGGAACACTGAAGCTTTCTTT.

This chain joins TRBV27 and TRBJ2-2; possible D gene TRBD2, 7 bases. Germline V gene data show CDR1 as MNHEY and CDR2 as SMNVEV (reference sequence). This CDR3 region has 16 residues. V was clipped by 2 bases and J by 6 bases, with 16 bases between them. The CDR3 sequence is CASSLVGGGKAGELFF. CDR3 coding DNA: TGTGCCAGCAGTTTAGTTGGGGGGGGCAAAGCCGGGGAGCTGTTTTTT.

CDR3 in amino acids: CASSLVVGGNEQFF. CDR3 bases: TGTGCCAGCAGCTTAGTAGTCGGGGGAAATGAGCAGTTCTTC. V gene TRBV7-9 combines with J gene TRBJ2-1, with D perhaps TRBD2 (6 bases). Germline values: CDR1 SEHNR, CDR2 FQNEAQ (reference sequence). The CDR3 length is 14 residues. Trimming pared 1 base from V and 7 bases from J, leaving 11 bases between. The full variable domain, in which reference TRBV7-9 and TRBJ2-1 provide the parts outside the CDR3, is DTGVSQNPRHKITKRGQNVTFRCDPISEHNRLYWYRQTLGQGPEFLTYFQNEAQLEKSRLLSDRFSAERPKGSFSTLEIQRTEQGDSAMYLCASSLVVGGNEQFFGPGTRLTVL.

This clone has only one observation. This chain's CDR3 is CASSQSGYEQYF. DNA for the CDR3: TGTGCCAGCAGCCAATCAGGGTACGAGCAGTACTTC. The chain couples TRBV7-9 to TRBJ2-7; maybe TRBD1 (5 bases). CDR3 size: 12 residues. The germline V and J ends were trimmed by 5 bases and 4 bases, with 9 bases remaining between them. Germline V gene lookup returns CDR1 SEHNR and CDR2 FQNEAQ (reference sequence).

The chain has TRBV29-1 and TRBJ1-5, with 10 positions matching TRBD1. CDR1 SQVTM and CDR2 ANQGSEA come from the germline V gene. After removal of 7 bases from V and 5 bases from J, the junction contained 5 bases not matched to a gene. The CDR3 runs to 13 residues. CDR3 coding DNA: TGCAGCGCCGTCGGGACAGGGGATCAGCCCCAGCATTTT. Translating gives CSAVGTGDQPQHF.

V and J are TRBV7-9 and TRBJ2-2; D may be TRBD1 (6 bases). CDR1 and CDR2 (germline): SEHNR, FQNEAQ (reference sequence). There are 16 residues in the CDR3. Trimming removed 3 bases from V and 7 bases from J, with 18 bases in between. CDR3 loop: CASSLPNGQGNGELFF. The CDR3 DNA reads TGTGCCAGCAGCTTGCCAAACGGGCAGGGGAACGGGGAGCTGTTTTTT.